This T cell receptor (delta chain) was profiled in a study of gamma-delta T cells after stem cell transplantation. There are a few counts of this clone. A far larger clone is only one base removed, so a read error is likely. Different DNA sequences within this sample yield the same CDR3. TCRdb re-called clones from the RT-PCR reads using CATT. The sample lists 1,400 to 1,500 delta-chain clones, 6.5% occurring once. Per germline, CDR1 GEAIGNYY and CDR2 EKD. The CDR3 has 21 amino acids. Sequenced material: gamma-delta T cells. The sequence was obtained from a human donor. It is not recorded whose cells these are; they may come from a transplant donor. This sequence joins TRDV2 and TRDJ3, with TRDD3 matching 12 bases. The DNA for the CDR3 is TGTGCCTGTGACACTATCAGTACTGGGGGATACAGCTCCTGGGACACCCGGCAGATGTTTTTC. Its protein is CACDTISTGGYSSWDTRQMFF.